This T cell receptor (beta chain) derives from a study of CD8+CD57+ T cells in acquired aplastic anemia. This CDR3 is built from 15 residues. V was pared by 5 bases and J by 0 bases, with 8 bases between. The use of genomic DNA as template underpinned the TCR beta VDJ and CDR3 profiling. TCRdb independently ran MiXCR on the reads; one entry per CDR3 protein. Of about 160,000 distinct CDR3 sequences in the sample, approximately 40% were seen once. This TCR was recovered from a human donor in good health. The sequencing input was sorted CD4+, CD8+, or CD8+CD57+ T cells (not recorded which) from PBMCs. The chain employs TRBV12-3 or TRBV12-4 and TRBJ1-6; D perhaps matches TRBD1 (6 bases). The CDR3 loop is CASSDRTSYNSPLHF. CDR3 nucleotides: TGTGCCAGCAGTGACAGGACCTCCTATAATTCACCCCTCCACTTT.